The rows below give T cell receptor beta chains drawn from one sample of a study of blood T cell repertoires in COVID-19. Profiled with immunoSEQ multiplex PCR; TCRdb holds only in-frame clones, not every one. Here the sample spans under 150,000 clones, about 91% being singletons. The sequencing input was peripheral blood. The receptors here all came from a human donor in a cohort sampled during active COVID-19. CDR3s include the opening cysteine and the closing phenylalanine or tryptophan. D genes are given only for firm matches. Where a row states a size, it is once, few, many or the class of an expanded clone; other rows omit it.

.	TRBV7-3	TRBJ2-3	TRBD2	TGTGCCAGCAGCTCAGGGACTAGCGGGGTGACAGATACGCAGTATTTT	CASSSGTSGVTDTQYF
.	TRBV3-1/TRBV3-2	TRBJ2-7	.	TGTGCCAGCAGCCAAAAGGACACCCTAAACGAGCAGTACTTC	CASSQKDTLNEQYF
once	TRBV20-1	TRBJ1-2	TRBD1	TGCAACCCACAGGGGGTCTATGGCTACACCTTC	CNPQGVYGYTF
.	TRBV10-3	TRBJ2-7	TRBD1	TGTGCCATCAGTGGACAGGGGAGGTCGGGCGAGCAGTACTTC	CAISGQGRSGEQYF
once	TRBV27	TRBJ2-7	.	TGTGCCAGCAGCTTTGGGGCAGGGCCCTACGAGCAGTACTTC	CASSFGAGPYEQYF
.	TRBV6-5	TRBJ1-1	.	TGTGCCAGCACCAGGGAGGGCGGACCGAGGAGTGAAGCTTTCTTT	CASTREGGPRSEAFF
.	TRBV2	TRBJ1-3	TRBD1	TGTGCCAGCAGTGAAGGGGGACAGAGTGGAAACACCATATATTTT	CASSEGGQSGNTIYF
.	TRBV7-9	TRBJ1-6	TRBD1	TGTGCCAGCAGCTTACGAGGACAGGTCGGGGGTAATTCACCCCTCCACTTT	CASSLRGQVGGNSPLHF
.	TRBV24-1	TRBJ2-1	TRBD2	TGTGCCACCGGGGAGGGGAAGGGCTACAATGAGCAGTTCTTC	CATGEGKGYNEQFF
.	TRBV7-2	TRBJ2-2	.	TGTGCCAGCAGTTCAAAGAGGACTACACCCCTCACGGACACCGGGGAGCTGTTTTTT	CASSSKRTTPLTDTGELFF
.	TRBV4-1	TRBJ1-2	.	TGCGCCAGCAGCCACCCGGACAGACCATACTATGGCTACACCTTC	CASSHPDRPYYGYTF
.	TRBV14	TRBJ1-6	.	TGTGCCAGCAGCCAAGGACTCTACGGGTATAATTCACCCCTCCACTTT	CASSQGLYGYNSPLHF
.	TRBV13	TRBJ2-7	TRBD1	TGTGCCAGCAGTCACGGGACAGGGGACTACGAGCAGTACTTC	CASSHGTGDYEQYF
.	TRBV5-4	TRBJ1-3	.	TGTGCCAGCAGCCACAGCTTGGGGGGCTCTGGAAACACCATATATTTT	CASSHSLGGSGNTIYF
.	TRBV5-4	TRBJ2-1	.	TGTGCCAGCAGCTTGGCCGGCGGGGGCCCCTACAATGAGCAGTTCTTC	CASSLAGGGPYNEQFF
once	TRBV6-4	TRBJ1-6	.	TGTGCCAGCAGTGACCAGGGAAGGAATTCACCCCTCCACTTT	CASSDQGRNSPLHF
.	TRBV2	TRBJ2-7	TRBD1	TGTGCCAGCAGAATAAGACAGGGGGCTTCCTACGAGCAGTACTTC	CASRIRQGASYEQYF
.	TRBV2	TRBJ1-4	TRBD1	TGTGCCAGCAGCGACCCCCGGGACAGGGGAAGGGAAAAACTGTTTTTT	CASSDPRDRGREKLFF
.	TRBV6-5	TRBJ2-5	TRBD2	TGTGCCAGCAAGAGCGGGGGATACCAAGAGACCCAGTACTTC	CASKSGGYQETQYF
.	TRBV4-3	TRBJ1-6	.	TGCGCCAGCAGCCAAGACGACGCCGGGAATTCACCCCTCCACTTT	CASSQDDAGNSPLHF
.	TRBV2	TRBJ2-5	TRBD2	TGTGCCAGCAGTGCCGGACTAGCGCGCCAAGAGACCCAGTACTTC	CASSAGLARQETQYF
.	TRBV5-8	TRBJ1-1	TRBD1	TGTGCCAGCAGATCGGACAGGGCGATTTTCCCTGAAGCTTTCTTT	CASRSDRAIFPEAFF
.	TRBV13	TRBJ2-5	TRBD2	TGTGCCAGCAGCCCCCGACTAGCGGGGGAAGGAGAGACCCAGTACTTC	CASSPRLAGEGETQYF
.	TRBV15	TRBJ1-6	.	TGTGCCACCAGCGCGGACAGCTTAAATTCACCCCTCCACTTT	CATSADSLNSPLHF
.	TRBV11-2	TRBJ2-1	.	TGTGCCAGCAGCTTAGAACGGGGAACCTACAATGAGCAGTTCTTC	CASSLERGTYNEQFF
.	TRBV5-4	TRBJ2-4	.	TGTGCCAGCAGCTCGGGGACATCTAAAAACATTCAGTACTTC	CASSSGTSKNIQYF
.	TRBV19	TRBJ1-1	TRBD1	TGTGCCAGTATAGGAAGGGACAGGGCGAACACTGAAGCTTTCTTT	CASIGRDRANTEAFF
.	TRBV19	TRBJ2-5	TRBD1	TGTGCCACCAAGGCGGGACAGGGTCGTTCAGCCCAAGAGACCCAGTACTTC	CATKAGQGRSAQETQYF
.	TRBV2	TRBJ1-1	.	TGTGCCAGCAGGAGGTCCTTGAACACTGAAGCTTTCTTT	CASRRSLNTEAFF
.	TRBV5-4	TRBJ2-2	.	TGTGCCAGCAGCTTCCAGGGGCGCGGGACCGGGGAGCTGTTTTTT	CASSFQGRGTGELFF
.	TRBV18	TRBJ1-4	.	TGTGCCAGCTCACGAGACAGTAATGAAAAACTGTTTTTT	CASSRDSNEKLFF
.	TRBV19	TRBJ1-5	TRBD1	TGTGCCAGTATCCCTACGGGACAGGGGGGAAATCAGCCCCAGCATTTT	CASIPTGQGGNQPQHF
.	TRBV13	TRBJ1-6	TRBD1	TGTGCCAGCAGCTCAGGGGGGCATAATTCACCCCTCCACTTT	CASSSGGHNSPLHF
.	TRBV14	TRBJ1-2	.	TGTGCCAGCAGCCCGGACAGAAACTATGGCTACACCTTC	CASSPDRNYGYTF
.	TRBV4-1	TRBJ1-6	.	TGCGCCAGCAGCCAAGATCACGGGGGAGATTCACCCCTCCACTTT	CASSQDHGGDSPLHF
.	TRBV5-4	TRBJ2-7	TRBD2	TGTGCCTTTAGCGGGGGGTCTTCATACGAGCAGTACTTC	CAFSGGSSYEQYF
.	TRBV30	TRBJ2-1	.	TGTGCCTGGAGTGTTGGGGGCGGGTTACCTTACAATGAGCAGTTCTTC	CAWSVGGGLPYNEQFF
.	TRBV7-3	TRBJ2-5	.	TGTGCCAGCAGCCTGAACAGGGTTGAGACCCAGTACTTC	CASSLNRVETQYF
.	TRBV5-4	TRBJ2-7	.	TGTGCCAGCAGCTTGGCCGGAGTGTCGGGGGAGCAGTACTTC	CASSLAGVSGEQYF
once	TRBV7-2	TRBJ2-5	TRBD1	TGTGCCAGCAGCCCGGACAGGGTTCAAGAGACCCAGTACTTC	CASSPDRVQETQYF
.	TRBV7-2	TRBJ1-5	.	TGTGCCAGCAGCTCAGGGTTAATATGGAATCAGCCCCAGCATTTT	CASSSGLIWNQPQHF
once	TRBV30	TRBJ1-1	.	TGTGCCTGCCCCCCCAGGGGCAGGAACACTGAAGCTTTCTTT	CACPPRGRNTEAFF
.	TRBV12-3/TRBV12-4	TRBJ2-7	TRBD1	TGTGCCAGCAGGGATGACAGGGCTGAGCAGTACTTC	CASRDDRAEQYF
.	TRBV7-3	TRBJ2-4	.	TGTGCCAGCAGCTTATCAGCAGGAAACATTCAGTACTTC	CASSLSAGNIQYF
once	TRBV29-1	TRBJ2-5	.	TGCAGCGTTGCGAGGGGGTATGAGACCCAGTACTTC	CSVARGYETQYF
.	TRBV10-3	TRBJ2-1	TRBD1	TGTGCCATCAGTGATAAGTCGGGACAGGGGATTTACAATGAGCAGTTCTTC	CAISDKSGQGIYNEQFF
.	TRBV6-2/TRBV6-3	TRBJ1-2	TRBD1	TGTGCCAGCAGTTACCAGCGACAGGGGGCGTATGGCTACACCTTC	CASSYQRQGAYGYTF
.	TRBV5-1	TRBJ2-7	TRBD1	TGCGCCAGCAGCTACCGCCCGGGACAGGCCGCCTCCTACGAGCAGTACTTC	CASSYRPGQAASYEQYF
.	TRBV7-2	TRBJ1-6	.	TGTGCCAGCAGCTTAGCGTTTAGGGAGTATAATTCACCCCTCCACTTT	CASSLAFREYNSPLHF
.	TRBV19	TRBJ1-4	TRBD1	TGTGCCATTCCACAGGGGACTAATGAAAAACTGTTTTTT	CAIPQGTNEKLFF
.	TRBV19	TRBJ1-1	TRBD1	TGTGCCAGTAGCCTGGGGACAGGGGGCTCGAACACTGAAGCTTTCTTT	CASSLGTGGSNTEAFF
.	TRBV5-4	TRBJ1-2	.	TGTGCCAGCAGCTTACAGGAGTATGAGGGCTACACCTTC	CASSLQEYEGYTF
.	TRBV10-3	TRBJ1-6	.	TGTGCCATCAGTGAGTCCGGACACCCACTCCACTTT	CAISESGHPLHF
.	TRBV19	TRBJ1-5	TRBD1	TGTGCCAGTAGTCCCCCCGGGACAGGGTCTGCCAGGCCCCAGCATTTT	CASSPPGTGSARPQHF
.	TRBV6-2/TRBV6-3	TRBJ1-2	.	TGTGCCAGCAGTTCCCCAGGGGTTGGCTATGGCTACACCTTC	CASSSPGVGYGYTF
.	TRBV9	TRBJ2-7	.	TGTGCCAGCAGCGGACCCGGGTCCACCTACGAGCAGTACTTC	CASSGPGSTYEQYF
.	TRBV30	TRBJ1-6	.	TGTGCCTGGAGTGTTACGGGGGGTGGTTATTCACCCCTCCACTTT	CAWSVTGGGYSPLHF
.	TRBV3-1/TRBV3-2	TRBJ2-2	.	TGTGCCAGCAGCCAAGATCGAAACAGGCGAGCTTGGAACACCGGGGAGCTGTTTTTT	CASSQDRNRRAWNTGELFF
.	TRBV14	TRBJ1-1	TRBD1	TGTGCCAGCAGCCGGCTACAGGGGAGGAACACTGAAGCTTTCTTT	CASSRLQGRNTEAFF